Reported below is one T cell receptor (beta chain). The target antigen is unknown. This specimen comes from a study of CD8+CD57+ T cells in acquired aplastic anemia. Looking at the study overall: Sorted CD4+ plus CD8+ cells gave DNA averaging about 3.2 ug. Healthy donors had, on average, around 9.9 million reads for their CD4+ cells.

Study results and limitations: Controls did not differ significantly from patients in CD8+ Simpson's diversity.

The germline V and J ends were trimmed by 0 bases and 8 bases, with 23 bases remaining between them. The CDR3 has 17 residues. CDR1 SGDLS and CDR2 YYNGEE come from the germline V gene. It was genomic DNA that served as the template for profiling TCR beta VDJ and CDR3. TCRdb reanalysed the reads using MiXCR and keeps one entry per CDR3 protein. The data hold over 200,000 distinct CDR3 sequences, with approximately 60% observed a single time. V and J are TRBV9 and TRBJ1-1, with D possibly matching TRBD1 (5 bases). This TCR came from a human donor in good health. Sequenced sample: sorted CD4+, CD8+, or CD8+CD57+ T cells (not recorded which) from PBMCs. CDR3 sequence: CASSVAGPRRGEREAFF. CDR3 coding DNA: TGTGCCAGCAGCGTAGCGGGTCCTCGGAGGGGCGAAAGAGAAGCTTTCTTT. The whole variable domain, remainder taken from reference TRBV9 and TRBJ1-1, is DSGVTQTPKHLITATGQRVTLRCSPRSGDLSVYWYQQSLDQGLQFLIQYYNGEERAKGNILERFSAQQFPDLHSELNLSSLELGDSALYFCASSVAGPRRGEREAFFGQGTRLTVV.